The 10 T cell receptor beta chains given below trace back to one sample, sequenced in a study of memory CD4+ T cells and cytomegalovirus serostatus. Single viable CD3+CD4+CD8-CD45RO+ cells were sorted as the memory CD4+ T cells. Produced via immunoSEQ multiplex PCR; TCRdb's table is partial and in-frame only. Of under 70,000 clones in the sample, about 81% are singletons; the top ten hold approximately 0.99%. The specimen was memory CD4+ T cells from blood. The receptors originated from an adult in good health and CMV-seronegative.

This clone came up a few times. The chain carries TRBV4-1 and TRBJ2-7; TRBD2 aligns across 9 bases. V lost 0 bases to trimming and J lost 3 bases; unmatched junction nucleotides: 6. CDR1 is MGHRA and CDR2 is YSYEKL in the germline V gene. The CDR3 is 16 amino acids. The CDR3 DNA follows: TGCGCCAGCAGCCAAGATGGACTAGCGACCTACTACGAGCAGTACTTC. It yields the protein CASSQDGLATYYEQYF.

The chain couples TRBV9 to TRBJ1-3, with a weak D call TRBD1 (6 bases). CDR3 length equals 14 residues. In germline, CDR1 is SGDLS, CDR2 YYNGEE. V was cut by 4 bases and J by 4 bases, with 12 bases left in between. Here the CDR3 DNA reads TGTGCCAGCAGCCCACGGACAGTCGGAAACACCATATATTTT. This gives the protein CASSPRTVGNTIYF.

The chain has TRBV27 and TRBJ2-6, with D unresolved. CDR1 is MNHEY, CDR2 SMNVEV, per germline (reference sequence). CDR3 length: 16 residues. V shed 3 bases and J shed 4 bases, with 13 bases lying between them. The CDR3 is CASSFGPLGGANVLTF. The CDR3 DNA reads as TGTGCCAGCAGTTTCGGCCCCTTGGGGGGGGCCAACGTCCTGACTTTC.

The chain uses TRBV5-1 and TRBJ1-2, with 8 bases lining up with TRBD1. V was pared by 4 bases and J by 2 bases, with 10 bases of the junction left unmatched. Germline lookup yields CDR1 SGHRS and CDR2 YFSETQ. This CDR3 contains 16 residues. The CDR3 loop reads CASSHRTGLGNYGYTF. The CDR3 coding sequence is TGCGCCAGCAGCCACCGGACAGGGCTGGGCAACTATGGCTACACCTTC.

The V gene is TRBV7-2, the J gene TRBJ1-3; weak D call: TRBD1 (6 bases). The germline CDR1 and CDR2 sequences are SGHTA and FQGNSA. V was cut by 5 bases and J by 8 bases, with 19 bases left in between. The CDR3 sequence is 15 residues long. CDR3: CASSPPPPTGHTIYF. The CDR3 bases are TGTGCCAGCAGCCCCCCTCCGCCTACAGGGCACACCATATATTTT.

The rearrangement uses TRBV15 and TRBJ1-1; D call uncertain. This CDR3 has 15 residues. Per the germline V gene, CDR1 is LNHNV and CDR2 is YYDKDF (reference sequence). Trimming stripped 5 bases from V and 5 bases from J, with 18 bases between. CDR3 sequence (DNA): TGTGCCACCAGCGCCGACCCTCGCCTTGGGACTGAAGCTTTCTTT. It codes for CATSADPRLGTEAFF.

Points on this clone: The sample holds other DNA sequences that translate to the same CDR3. The V gene is TRBV11-3, the J gene TRBJ1-5; D is ambiguous. This CDR3 comprises 13 residues. The germline V gene has CDR1 SGHNT and CDR2 YENEEA. The ends were cut back, 5 bases at V and 1 base at J, with 6 bases in the middle. CDR3 sequence (DNA): TGTGCCAGCAGCCTTTCCAGCAATCAGCCCCAGCATTTT. It specifies CASSLSSNQPQHF. Full variable domain (outside the CDR3, taken from reference TRBV11-3 and TRBJ1-5): EAGVVQSPRYKIIEKKQPVAFWCNPISGHNTLYWYLQNLGQGPELLIRYENEEAVDDSQLPKDRFSAERLKGVDSTLKIQPAELGDSAVYLCASSLSSNQPQHFGDGTRLSIL.

This clone was counted only a few times. The chain joins TRBV7-8 to TRBJ2-1; D may correspond to TRBD1 or TRBD2 (5 bases each). CDR3 length: 16 residues. Germline CDR1 reads SGHVS; CDR2 reads FQNEAQ. Trimming left V 5 bases short and J 5 bases short, with 19 bases between. CDR3 bases: TGTGCCAGCAGCCCGGACATAGGAGGATTGGACAATGAGCAGTTCTTC. Translation: CASSPDIGGLDNEQFF.

This clone was picked up a small number of times. The chain recombines TRBV2 with TRBJ1-1, with D uncertain. In germline, CDR1 is SNHLY, CDR2 FYNNEI. V was pared by 9 bases and J by 5 bases, with 13 bases between. This CDR3 is 12 amino acids long. The CDR3 DNA reads as TGTGCCAGACGGGGATTAGGGACTGAAGCTTTCTTT. Its protein is CARRGLGTEAFF.

The chain carries TRBV28 and TRBJ1-3; D unclear. CDR3 length: 13 amino acids. Per the germline V gene, CDR1 is MDHEN and CDR2 is SYDVKM. Trimming removed 5 bases at V and 4 bases at J, with 9 bases between. Written as DNA, the CDR3 is TGTGCCAGCAGTCTTGGGGTGGGAAACACCATATATTTT. It encodes CASSLGVGNTIYF.